This TCR beta chain was found in a study of blood T cell repertoires in COVID-19. Study at large: The study drew acute and convalescent COVID-19 samples from the United States, Italy and Spain. PBMCs, B-cell-depleted T cells, or T cells provided the cDNA or gDNA that made up the material.

The CDR3 sequence is 12 residues long. Trimming pared 6 bases from V and 5 bases from J, leaving 10 bases between. Seattle enrolled patients during active infection and tracked them longitudinally. Authors' processing steps: Scientists estimated how many nucleated cells there were by amplifying reference gene primers. TCRdb's table, derived via immunoSEQ multiplex PCR, lists solely in-frame clones and lacks some. D and trimming come from the DNA, and the V and J calls and clone size come from that table. Of about 12,000 clones listed, 72% are singletons. The specimen sequenced was peripheral blood. The clonotype originates from a man in his 60s with COVID-19, enrolled during active disease. The chain is built from TRBV12-3 or TRBV12-4 and TRBJ1-2, with D uncertain. CDR3 nucleotides: TGTGCCAGCAGCATGAGAGATTATGGCTACACCTTC. Residues: CASSMRDYGYTF.